Detailed here is one T cell receptor (beta chain). The antigen remains unidentified. The sample is drawn from a study of T cells in tuberculosis. About the research overall: IGRA-negative adolescents, IGRA-positive adolescents with latent tuberculosis and adults with active tuberculosis formed this South African cohort.

The CDR3 runs to 17 residues. J lost 5 bases, V lost 5 bases, and 16 bases had no gene match. Germline CDR1 is MDHEN and CDR2 is SYDVKM. Study-level findings and limits: Active tuberculosis TCR-alpha repertoires lay closer to GMM-specific TCRs than IGRA-negative controls, suggesting clonal expansion.

The protocol was immunoSEQ multiplex PCR, while the TCRdb copy is restricted to in-frame clones and leaves out a portion. Among roughly 34,000 clones listed, 87% were seen once. Time point defined: new active TB diagnosis, blood taken before or within 7 days of starting treatment. Active tuberculosis patients were new diagnoses, HIV-seronegative, South African, and aged 18 years or older. Each clinical donor contributed on average roughly 100,000 T cells from unsorted cryopreserved PBMC. The input for sequencing was PBMCs, taken at tuberculosis diagnosis. This receptor was obtained from an adult with tuberculosis. The rearrangement links TRBV28 to TRBJ2-5; 8 bases are a match to TRBD2. CDR3 sequence reads: CASSTNQRGPLGETQYF. The CDR3 DNA reads TGTGCCAGCAGTACCAACCAGCGGGGGCCCTTAGGGGAGACCCAGTACTTC.